This T cell receptor beta chain came from a study of immune characterization of retroperitoneal liposarcoma. MiXCR, applied by TCRdb to the PCR reads, yields one record per CDR3 protein. The sample lists around 13,000 distinct CDR3 sequences; 45% to 50% were seen once. A note on this clonotype: No conserved phenylalanine or tryptophan is present at the end of the CDR3, so a read error is the likely explanation. The DNA is omitted, as the CDR3 cannot be located on it reliably, and the CDR3 follows TCRdb's listing.

This sequence was found in a female donor with retroperitoneal liposarcoma. Sequencing input: tumor tissue.

Here the CDR3 reads CASSSRPGGVYEQFG. The rearrangement uses TRBV7-2 and TRBJ2-1; the D call in the table, TRBD1, was not verified against the DNA. The CDR3 sequence runs 15 residues, both termini included. The germline gives CDR1 SGHTA, CDR2 FQGNSA.